This T cell receptor (beta chain) was identified in a study of cytomegalovirus exposure and HLA in healthy donors. For this clone: The antigen is unknown.

13 Jbeta primers and 60 Vbeta primers were used for the PCR. The repertoire was sequenced with immunoSEQ multiplex PCR; TCRdb's copy has only in-frame clones and lacks some. The table shows some 150,000 clones, with about 69% occurring only once. Study-wide points: Per a prior analysis, the majority of TCR beta V segments were productive roughly 87% or roughly 30% of the time.

Sequencing was carried out using PBMCs. The TCR comes from a human donor in good health.

The CDR3 is CASSLWAGESYEQYF. The DNA of the CDR3 is TGCGCCAGCAGCTTGTGGGCGGGGGAGTCCTACGAGCAGTACTTC. The gene calls are TRBV5-1 and TRBJ2-7; 7 positions agree with TRBD2. The CDR3 contains 15 residues. Germline values: CDR1 SGHRS, CDR2 YFSETQ. V shed 1 base and J 1 base; nucleotides not matched to a gene: 5.